This T cell receptor beta chain was retrieved from a study of blood T cell repertoires in COVID-19. Across the whole study: Collection of acute and convalescent COVID-19 samples took place in the United States, Italy and Spain. From T cells, B-cell-depleted T cells, or PBMCs came the material, which was cDNA or gDNA.

This CDR3 comprises 14 residues. Germline-derived CDR1 and CDR2 are SEHNR and FQNEAQ (reference sequence). The ends were cut back, 4 bases at V and 6 bases at J, with 14 bases in the middle. Seattle cases were enrolled at active infection and followed longitudinally. Generated by immunoSEQ multiplex PCR, the TCRdb table keeps only in-frame clones and is missing some. The profile covers about 370,000 clones, with about 90% appearing a single time and about 3% taken by the ten largest. This clone was seen a single time. The sample comprised peripheral blood. The gene calls are TRBV7-9 and TRBJ2-3, with D perhaps matching TRBD1 (5 bases). The sequence derives from a woman aged 25 to 39 with COVID-19, enrolled during active disease. CDR3 DNA sequence: TGTGCCAGCAGCTCCAGACAGAGCAGGGATACGCAGTATTTT. Protein product: CASSSRQSRDTQYF. Based on the CDR3 plus reference TRBV7-9 and TRBJ2-3, the full variable domain is DTGVSQNPRHKITKRGQNVTFRCDPISEHNRLYWYRQTLGQGPEFLTYFQNEAQLEKSRLLSDRFSAERPKGSFSTLEIQRTEQGDSAMYLCASSSRQSRDTQYFGPGTRLTVL.